Listed below are T cell receptor beta chains from one sample, sequenced in a study of OX40 agonist ivuxolimab in advanced cancers. Data came from immunoSEQ multiplex PCR; TCRdb stores just in-frame clones and leaves some out. The table shows some 17,000 clones, with 85% to 90% occurring only once. The sequences come from CD4+ or CD8+ T cells sorted from blood, collected in a trial of the OX40 agonist ivuxolimab. These receptors were taken from an adult with an advanced solid tumor such as melanoma, head and neck, liver or kidney cancer. Both conserved end residues are part of each CDR3. A D gene is named only where the DNA matches it firmly. Clone size is given for some rows only: seen once, a few or many times, or a class if the clone is expanded.

CDR3: CASSQAGPYEQYF
DNA: TGCGCCAGCAGCCAAGCAGGACCCTACGAGCAGTACTTC
size: NA
J: TRBJ2-7
V: TRBV4-1
D: NA

CDR3: CASSPGTVSYEQYF
DNA: TGTGCCAGCAGCCCTGGGACAGTGTCCTACGAGCAGTACTTC
size: NA
J: TRBJ2-7
V: TRBV6-1
D: TRBD1

CDR3: CASSSRTSGTRNEQFF
DNA: TGTGCCAGCAGCTCACGGACTAGCGGGACGAGGAATGAGCAGTTCTTC
size: many
J: TRBJ2-1
V: TRBV9
D: TRBD2

CDR3: CASSLRGRRDTLINEKLFF
DNA: TGTGCCAGCAGCTTACGGGGTCGCCGGGACACCTTGATTAATGAAAAACTGTTTTTT
size: NA
J: TRBJ1-4
V: TRBV11-3
D: NA

CDR3: CASSLGTGGRYEQYF
DNA: TGCGCCAGCAGCCTGGGGACAGGAGGTCGCTACGAGCAGTACTTC
size: NA
J: TRBJ2-7
V: TRBV5-1
D: TRBD1

CDR3: CASSGSGLRFTYEQYF
DNA: TGTGCCAGCAGCGGTTCGGGACTCCGTTTCACTTACGAGCAGTACTTC
size: once
J: TRBJ2-7
V: TRBV11-2
D: NA

CDR3: CAWSVGPGQVAFYEQYF
DNA: TGTGCCTGGAGTGTTGGCCCCGGACAGGTCGCTTTCTACGAGCAGTACTTC
size: NA
J: TRBJ2-7
V: TRBV30
D: TRBD1

CDR3: CASSGTGIGYGYTF
DNA: TGTGCCAGCAGCGGCACAGGGATCGGCTATGGCTACACCTTC
size: NA
J: TRBJ1-2
V: TRBV11-2
D: NA

CDR3: CAWSSASYEQYF
DNA: TGTGCCTGGAGTTCCGCCAGCTACGAGCAGTACTTC
size: NA
J: TRBJ2-7
V: TRBV30
D: NA

CDR3: CASSQDDRGDYSNQPQHF
DNA: TGTGCCAGCAGCCAAGATGACAGGGGAGACTATAGCAATCAGCCCCAGCATTTT
size: NA
J: TRBJ1-5
V: TRBV4-2
D: TRBD1

CDR3: CASSLEWSGTGTDTQYF
DNA: TGTGCCAGCAGCTTAGAATGGTCGGGGACTGGCACAGATACGCAGTATTTT
size: NA
J: TRBJ2-3
V: TRBV7-8
D: NA

CDR3: CASSSGQVRYEQYF
DNA: TGTGCCAGCAGCAGCGGACAGGTTCGCTACGAGCAGTACTTC
size: few
J: TRBJ2-7
V: TRBV7-9
D: TRBD1

CDR3: CASSLGAYTEAFF
DNA: TGTGCCAGCAGCTTAGGGGCTTATACTGAAGCTTTCTTT
size: NA
J: TRBJ1-1
V: TRBV7-9
D: NA

CDR3: CASSLYSGFTYEQYF
DNA: TGCGCCAGCAGCTTGTACTCCGGATTTACCTACGAGCAGTACTTC
size: NA
J: TRBJ2-7
V: TRBV5-1
D: NA

CDR3: CASSLRTGVNTEAFF
DNA: TGTGCCAGCAGCCTCAGGACAGGAGTGAACACTGAAGCTTTCTTT
size: NA
J: TRBJ1-1
V: TRBV5-6
D: TRBD1

CDR3: CASSYSAGPYEQYF
DNA: TGTGCCAGCAGTTACTCGGCAGGGCCCTACGAGCAGTACTTC
size: NA
J: TRBJ2-7
V: TRBV6-5
D: NA

CDR3: CASSLLGVGTEAFF
DNA: TGTGCCAGCAGTTTACTAGGGGTCGGCACTGAAGCTTTCTTT
size: NA
J: TRBJ1-1
V: TRBV27
D: NA

CDR3: CASSFFGTASSSYNSPLHF
DNA: TGTGCCAGCAGTTTTTTCGGGACAGCTTCAAGCTCCTATAATTCACCCCTCCACTTT
size: NA
J: TRBJ1-6
V: TRBV28
D: TRBD1

CDR3: CASSDPGQGHEQYF
DNA: TGTGCCAGTAGTGATCCGGGACAGGGCCACGAGCAGTACTTC
size: NA
J: TRBJ2-7
V: TRBV19
D: TRBD1

CDR3: CASSVEAIGAYNEQFF
DNA: TGTGCCAGCAGCGTAGAAGCGATAGGGGCTTACAATGAGCAGTTCTTC
size: NA
J: TRBJ2-1
V: TRBV9
D: NA

CDR3: CASSKARRRGEANTQYF
DNA: TGTGCCAGCAGCAAAGCACGACGACGGGGAGAAGCGAATACGCAGTATTTT
size: NA
J: TRBJ2-3
V: TRBV21-1
D: NA

CDR3: CASSPLLVYGELFF
DNA: TGTGCCAGCAGCCCGCTGTTGGTGTACGGGGAGCTGTTTTTT
size: NA
J: TRBJ2-2
V: TRBV14
D: NA